The clone carrying this T cell receptor (beta chain) was seen a handful of times. This CDR3 region has 14 residues. J gave up 4 bases and V 5 bases, and 3 bases lay outside the gene matches. This entry belongs to a study of HIV-infected patients and healthy controls. The repertoire came from unfractionated whole blood and reflected all unsorted peripheral T cells. cDNA was made from roughly 470 ng RNA using alpha and beta constant primers. Using multiplexing indices, alpha and beta chain libraries were generated apart by chain-specific third strand synthesis. In TCRdb, the 5' RACE reads were re-called with MiXCR into one record per CDR3 protein. This table has about 5,500 distinct CDR3 sequences, about 8.2% appearing once.

The sequence derives from an adult with HIV infection. This specimen was blood, taken before antiretroviral therapy. The chain links TRBV12-3 or TRBV12-4 to TRBJ1-5, with 9 positions matching TRBD1. The CDR3 DNA follows: TGTGCCAGCAGTCCCGACAGGGGGAATCAGCCCCAGCATTTT. The encoded protein is CASSPDRGNQPQHF.